The 31 T cell receptor beta chains reported below all come from one sample, sequenced in a study of Graves' ophthalmopathy and Graves' hyperthyroidism. Transcripts of RNA were the source for amplifying TCR beta CDR3 regions. In the first round, RT-PCR was carried out with HTBI primers, and a multiplex PCR formed the second round. TCRdb re-analysed the multiplex PCR reads in MiXCR, keeping a single row per CDR3 protein. In the table there are over a million distinct CDR3 sequences, 35% to 40% of which are singletons. The sample taken for sequencing was peripheral blood or thyroid tissue (not recorded which). These receptors originate from an adult man with Graves' hyperthyroidism.

This clonotype was found many times. The chain links TRBV5-1 to TRBJ2-7, with D uncertain. The germline CDR1 and CDR2 sequences are SGHRS and YFSETQ. The CDR3 consists of 13 residues. V dropped 3 bases and J dropped 6 bases, with 13 bases sitting between them. DNA for the CDR3: TGCGCCAGCAGCTCTGATTCTGGTTTCGAGCAGTACTTC. Residues: CASSSDSGFEQYF.

This clonotype was recorded many times. V and J are TRBV10-3 and TRBJ2-7; D gene uncertain. The length of the CDR3 is 16 residues. Germline V gene data show CDR1 as ENHRY and CDR2 as SYGVKD. Between the trimmed V and J ends, which lost 0 bases and 0 bases, there was a span of 12 bases. In DNA form, the CDR3 reads TGTGCCATCAGTGAGTCCCAGGTACGGGTCTCCTACGAGCAGTACTTC. Its protein product is CAISESQVRVSYEQYF.

At least ten counts were recorded for this clonotype. The chain employs TRBV11-2 and TRBJ2-7; no reliable D call. The CDR3 length is 13 residues. In germline, CDR1 is SGHAT, CDR2 FQNNGV. V gave up 3 bases and J gave up 3 bases, with 9 bases separating them. Written as DNA, the CDR3 is TGTGCCAGCAGCTTCAGCGTTGACTACGAGCAGTACTTC. This codes for CASSFSVDYEQYF.

This clonotype was observed at least ten times. The chain has TRBV24-1 and TRBJ2-5, with TRBD2 identical over 14 bases. The CDR3 spans 16 residues. V lost 5 bases to trimming and J lost 3 bases; unmatched junction nucleotides: 4. CDR1 is KGHDR, CDR2 SFDVKD, per germline. The CDR3 region has the DNA TGTGCCACCAGTGTCCAGGGACTAGCGGGAGAAGAGACCCAGTACTTC. Its protein product is CATSVQGLAGEETQYF.

The rearrangement uses TRBV7-9 and TRBJ2-7; D remains unclear. Germline lookup yields CDR1 SEHNR and CDR2 FQNEAQ (reference sequence). The CDR3 loop spans 12 amino acids. Trimming shortened V by 5 bases and J by 5 bases, and 10 bases separated the two germline ends. CDR3 sequence: CASSGTENEQYF. The CDR3 DNA is TGTGCCAGCAGCGGTACAGAGAACGAGCAGTACTTC. The full variable domain, completed using reference TRBV7-9 and TRBJ2-7, is DTGVSQNPRHKITKRGQNVTFRCDPISEHNRLYWYRQTLGQGPEFLTYFQNEAQLEKSRLLSDRFSAERPKGSFSTLEIQRTEQGDSAMYLCASSGTENEQYFGPGTRLTVT.

Only a few counts were recorded for this clonotype. The conserved phenylalanine or tryptophan is not found at the CDR3 terminus, so this likely reflects a read error. This sequence joins TRBV19 and TRBJ1-1; D gene uncertain. The V gene's germline CDR1 is LNHDA and CDR2 SQIVND (reference sequence). The V and J ends lost 3 bases and 3 bases respectively, with 11 bases between them. This CDR3 has 14 residues. CDR3 nucleotide sequence: TGTGCCAGTAGTATTCTGGGCTTTTACACTGAAGCTTTCCTT. Encoded protein: CASSILGFYTEAFL.

This clonotype came up many times. CDR3 protein: CASIRVPFNYEQYF. In DNA form, the CDR3 reads TGTGCCAGCATTCGAGTCCCCTTCAACTACGAGCAGTACTTC. The chain joins TRBV2 to TRBJ2-7; D gene ambiguous. Germline V CDR1 and CDR2: SNHLY, FYNNEI. This CDR3 has 14 residues. V dropped 7 bases and J dropped 3 bases, with 16 bases sitting between them.

For this clonotype: A read error is possible here, since a much larger clone lies one base away. The rearrangement uses TRBV29-1 and TRBJ2-7; D call uncertain. The germline V gene has CDR1 SQVTM and CDR2 ANQGSEA. The CDR3 is made up of 12 amino acids. The CDR3 loop is CSVQPGPYERYF. CDR3 DNA: TGCAGCGTTCAACCCGGACCCTACGAGCGGTACTTC.

This clonotype was observed a handful of times. The chain is built from TRBV20-1 and TRBJ1-6; 8 bases are shared with TRBD1. Germline V CDR1 and CDR2: DFQATT, SNEGSKA (reference sequence). The CDR3 sequence is 14 residues long. Unmatched junction bases numbered 4, after V lost 2 bases and J lost 7 bases. The CDR3 nucleotides read TGCAGTGCTAGACGGACAGGGTACAATTCACCCCTCCACTTT. Protein: CSARRTGYNSPLHF.

The table lists this clonotype with many counts. The chain carries TRBV19 and TRBJ1-2; D is possibly TRBD1 (6 bases). Deletions cut 3 bases from V and 5 bases from J, with 7 bases between. The CDR3 sequence is 12 residues long. Germline-derived CDR1 and CDR2 are LNHDA and SQIVND (reference sequence). CDR3 region: CASSIGQYGYTF. DNA of the CDR3: TGTGCCAGTAGTATCGGACAGTATGGCTACACCTTC.

This clonotype occurred many times. The chain combines TRBV15 with TRBJ1-5; a weak D match, TRBD1 (5 bases). V shed 2 bases and J shed 4 bases, with 6 bases lying between them. Germline values: CDR1 LNHNV, CDR2 YYDKDF (reference sequence). This CDR3 is built from 13 residues. CDR3 DNA sequence: TGTGCCACCAGCAGACAGGGAAATCAGCCCCAGCATTTT. It is translated as CATSRQGNQPQHF.

The chain uses TRBV12-3 or TRBV12-4 and TRBJ1-4, with TRBD1 as a possible D gene (6 bases). The CDR3 spans 14 residues. Between the trimmed V and J ends, which lost 5 bases and 6 bases, there was a span of 13 bases. CDR3 residues: CASSRQAIDEKLFF. DNA for the CDR3: TGTGCCAGCAGTCGACAGGCTATCGATGAAAAACTGTTTTTT.

The chain is built from TRBV25-1 and TRBJ2-3, with D perhaps TRBD1 or TRBD2 (5 bases each). The CDR3 is 15 amino acids. Trimming shortened V by 6 bases and J by 2 bases, and 15 bases separated the two germline ends. CDR1 is MGHDK, CDR2 SYGVNS, per germline. The CDR3 DNA reads TGTGCCAGCAGGGGCACGATGGGACCCACAGATACGCAGTATTTT. Translated, it gives CASRGTMGPTDTQYF.

This clonotype occurred many times. The chain couples TRBV5-5 to TRBJ1-1; 11 bases are a match to TRBD1. The ends lost 4 bases at V and 6 bases at J; junction bases unmatched: 8. Germline V lookup: CDR1 SGHKS, CDR2 YYEKEE (reference sequence). The CDR3 contains 15 residues. CDR3 loop: CASSTGQGARSEAFF. CDR3 bases: TGTGCCAGCAGCACAGGACAGGGGGCGCGATCTGAAGCTTTCTTT.

This clonotype was detected a few times. The V and J genes are TRBV12-3 or TRBV12-4 and TRBJ1-3; no clear D gene. The CDR3 length is 12 residues. V lost 5 bases and J 6 bases, leaving 8 bases between the germline ends. CDR3 loop: CASSLRLNTIYF. DNA for the CDR3: TGTGCCAGCAGTCTAAGATTAAACACCATATATTTT.

Only one count was recorded for this clonotype. The J gene is TRBJ1-2, the V gene TRBV29-1; D is perhaps TRBD1 (6 bases). The germline gives CDR1 SQVTM, CDR2 ANQGSEA. V was shortened by 4 bases and J by 1 base, with 16 bases between the two germline ends. The CDR3 runs 15 residues. The CDR3 protein is CSVAPGVNFNYGYTF. The CDR3 nucleotides are TGCAGCGTTGCGCCAGGGGTAAACTTTAACTATGGCTACACCTTC.

This clonotype was observed many times. The chain carries TRBV7-2 and TRBJ1-1; TRBD1 aligns across 7 bases. The germline V gene has CDR1 SGHTA and CDR2 FQGNSA. The CDR3 has 14 amino acids. The junction had 3 bases not matched to a gene; V was cut back by 4 bases and J by 1 base. The CDR3 loop reads CASSSTGRNTEAFF. For the CDR3, the DNA is TGTGCCAGCAGCTCGACAGGGCGGAACACTGAAGCTTTCTTT.

The chain joins TRBV20-1 to TRBJ2-6, with D unresolved. Germline V gene sequence: CDR1 DFQATT, CDR2 SNEGSKA (reference sequence). CDR3 length: 12 residues. Trimming cost V 5 bases and J 3 bases, with 5 bases left between them. CDR3: CSAEYGANVLTF. The CDR3 DNA is TGCAGTGCTGAGTATGGGGCCAACGTCCTGACTTTC.

This clonotype was detected many times. V gene TRBV2 combines with J gene TRBJ1-4; D might be TRBD1 (6 bases). V was trimmed by 7 bases and J by 5 bases, leaving 23 bases between them. Germline loops: CDR1 SNHLY, CDR2 FYNNEI. The CDR3 totals 17 residues. This CDR3 is CASTLLRGGGPNEKLFF. The CDR3 region has the DNA TGTGCCAGCACCCTCCTCCGGGGGGGCGGCCCCAATGAAAAACTGTTTTTT.

In its sample, this clonotype was seen many times. This chain joins TRBV10-3 and TRBJ1-2; D gene uncertain. Trimming removed 3 bases at V and 2 bases at J, with 10 bases between. CDR1 is ENHRY and CDR2 is SYGVKD in the germline V gene. This CDR3 is built from 14 residues. This CDR3 is CAISDLGRNYGYTF. CDR3 DNA sequence: TGTGCCATCAGTGATTTGGGCAGAAACTATGGCTACACCTTC.

V is TRBV4-3 and J is TRBJ2-7, with 10 bases aligning to TRBD1. The CDR3 is 14 residues long. V gave up 3 bases and J gave up 7 bases; unmatched junction bases: 6. The germline V gene has CDR1 LGHNA and CDR2 YSLEER. The chain's CDR3 is CASSQGTGVLEQYF. CDR3 DNA: TGCGCCAGCAGCCAGGGGACAGGGGTTTTGGAGCAGTACTTC.

This clonotype was observed a few times. The chain links TRBV6-2 or TRBV6-3 to TRBJ1-5; D unresolved. Trimming cost V 4 bases and J 2 bases, with 12 bases left between them. Germline CDR1 is MNHEY and CDR2 is SVGEGT. CDR3 length: 15 residues. CDR3: CASSWVSDRNQPQHF. CDR3 DNA sequence: TGTGCCAGCAGTTGGGTTTCAGACCGCAATCAGCCCCAGCATTTT.

This clonotype was found once. The chain employs TRBV30 and TRBJ1-5, with D perhaps matching TRBD1 (5 bases). Germline CDR1 reads GTSNPN; CDR2 reads SVGIG (reference sequence). Deletions cut 2 bases from V and 5 bases from J, with 13 bases between. The CDR3 extends over 14 amino acids. The CDR3 here is CAWSSQSGHQPQHF. The CDR3 DNA reads TGTGCCTGGAGTAGCCAGTCGGGGCATCAGCCCCAGCATTTT.

The V and J genes are TRBV6-6 and TRBJ2-7, with 7 nucleotides matching TRBD2. From germline, CDR1 is MNHNY and CDR2 SVGAGI (reference sequence). The CDR3 extends over 15 amino acids. The J segment lost 0 bases and the V segment lost 4 bases, leaving 6 bases of the junction unmatched. CDR3 in DNA: TGTGCCAGCAGTTTCGCGGGAGCAGGCTCCTACGAGCAGTACTTC. It specifies CASSFAGAGSYEQYF.

The V gene is TRBV9, the J gene TRBJ2-7, with a possible D match to TRBD1 (5 bases). Germline V CDR1 and CDR2: SGDLS, YYNGEE. The CDR3 loop spans 12 amino acids. V was trimmed by 10 bases and J by 0 bases, leaving 11 bases between them. This CDR3 is CADPQGSYEQYF. In DNA form, the CDR3 reads TGTGCCGACCCCCAGGGCTCCTACGAGCAGTACTTC.

As to this clonotype: An end of the junction does not agree with germline; a read error may underlie this. J is TRBJ1-1 and V is TRBV6-5, with 7 bases that match TRBD1. Germline-derived CDR1 and CDR2 are MNHEY and SVGAGI. The CDR3 totals 15 residues. The CDR3 is CASSYSRGMNIEAFF. CDR3 nucleotides: TGTGCCAGCAGTTACTCCAGGGGGATGAACATTGAAGCTTTCTTT.

In the case of this clonotype: This may be a read error: a much more frequent sequence differs by one nucleotide. It is likely a read error, because the conserved phenylalanine at the end of the CDR3 is missing. The genes are TRBV6-5 and TRBJ1-1, with a tentative D call TRBD1 (6 bases). With 7 bases removed from V and 1 base from J, the gap between germline ends came to 10 bases. CDR3 length: 13 residues. The germline gives CDR1 MNHEY, CDR2 SVGAGI. CDR3 nucleotide sequence: TGTGCCAGCACAGACAGGCCGAACACTGAAGCTTTCCTT. Translation: CASTDRPNTEAFL.

The CDR3 sequence: CASLKSGGQGLFGYTF. In nucleotides, the CDR3 is TGTGCCAGTCTCAAGTCAGGGGGACAGGGGCTTTTTGGCTACACCTTC. V and J are TRBV19 and TRBJ1-2; 10 bases are shared with TRBD1. Germline loops: CDR1 LNHDA, CDR2 SQIVND (reference sequence). The CDR3 totals 16 residues. V shed 8 bases and J 7 bases; nucleotides not matched to a gene: 16. Full variable domain (missing parts from reference TRBV19 and TRBJ1-2): DGGITQSPKYLFRKEGQNVTLSCEQNLNHDAMYWYRQDPGQGLRLIYYSQIVNDFQKGDIAEGYSVSREKKESFPLTVTSAQKNPTAFYLCASLKSGGQGLFGYTFGSGTRLTVV.

The rearrangement uses TRBV10-3 and TRBJ2-5; a possible D gene is TRBD2 (6 bases). V was clipped by 5 bases and J by 5 bases, with 33 bases between them. The germline CDR1 and CDR2 sequences are ENHRY and SYGVKD. The CDR3 consists of 20 residues. The CDR3 is CAISPGTSIGEEGMMETQYF. CDR3 in DNA: TGTGCCATCAGTCCCGGGACTTCGATCGGTGAGGAGGGGATGATGGAGACCCAGTACTTC.

This sequence joins TRBV7-2 and TRBJ2-5; 9 bases match TRBD1. Germline CDR1 reads SGHTA; CDR2 reads FQGNSA. The J segment lost 5 bases and the V segment lost 6 bases, leaving 22 bases of the junction unmatched. The CDR3 has 19 residues. This CDR3 reads CASSPNRGRFHPTRETQYF. The DNA for the CDR3 is TGTGCCAGCAGTCCAAACAGGGGGCGCTTTCACCCAACACGCGAGACCCAGTACTTC.

V is TRBV29-1 and J is TRBJ2-7; 9 nucleotides align to TRBD1. The CDR3 is 18 residues long. Germline CDR1 reads SQVTM; CDR2 reads ANQGSEA. With V trimmed by 0 bases and J by 3 bases, 15 bases remained unmatched. The CDR3 spells CSVEDGTGGEAPNYEQYF. In nucleotides, the CDR3 is TGCAGCGTTGAAGATGGAACAGGGGGCGAGGCTCCCAACTACGAGCAGTACTTC.